The 27 T cell receptor beta chains reported below all come from one sample, sequenced in a study of shared clonotypes between healthy human individuals. As defined, naive CD8 cells were CD45RO-negative and positively selected for CCR7, with terminally differentiated effector memory CD45RA+ cells excluded. Repertoires were generated with immunoSEQ multiplex PCR, while TCRdb's copy carries only in-frame clones and drops some. The sample carries 2 million to 2.5 million clones, about 95% recorded once. Sequencing was performed on naive CD8+ T cells sorted from blood. The receptors were gathered from a young man in good health.

This rearrangement joins TRBV4-1 to TRBJ2-5, with a tentative D call TRBD1 (6 bases). The end of the DNA aligns better with TRBJ2-7, so the J call may be wrong. This CDR3 comprises 15 residues. Germline CDR1 reads MGHRA; CDR2 reads YSYEKL. The CDR3 bases are TGCGCCAGCAGCCAAGTGACAGGCCACTCCTACGAGCAGTACTTC. It encodes CASSQVTGHSYEQYF.

The rearrangement uses TRBV4-3 and TRBJ2-1; maybe TRBD2 (6 bases). V was clipped by 0 bases and J by 4 bases, with 16 bases between them. The CDR3 consists of 17 residues. Germline lookup yields CDR1 LGHNA and CDR2 YSLEER. The CDR3 loop reads CASSQDRLAEKYNEQFF. The DNA of the CDR3 is TGCGCCAGCAGCCAAGATCGGTTAGCGGAAAAATACAATGAGCAGTTCTTC.

The chain has TRBV13 and TRBJ2-7; 7 bases are a match to TRBD1. Germline V gives CDR1 PRHDT, CDR2 FYEKMQ (reference sequence). Trimming took 3 bases from V and 1 from J; bases not matched to a gene: 9. The CDR3 is 16 amino acids. The CDR3 region has the DNA TGTGCCAGCAGCTTGACCACAGGGGATTCATCCTACGAGCAGTACTTC. The encoded protein is CASSLTTGDSSYEQYF.

The chain combines TRBV4-3 with TRBJ2-7; 8 nucleotides match TRBD1. Germline V gene data show CDR1 as LGHNA and CDR2 as YSLEER. V shed 0 bases and J 3 bases; nucleotides not matched to a gene: 10. This CDR3 spans 17 amino acids. The CDR3 nucleotides read TGCGCCAGCAGCCAAGATACAGAATCGGGACAGGTCTACGAGCAGTACTTC. Translated: CASSQDTESGQVYEQYF.

V gene TRBV6-6 combines with J gene TRBJ1-1; D perhaps matches TRBD1 (6 bases). Germline CDR1 reads MNHNY; CDR2 reads SVGAGI (reference sequence). Deletions cut 6 bases from V and 1 base from J, with 12 bases between. The CDR3 consists of 14 residues. The CDR3 loop is CASSWDTENTEAFF. In DNA form, the CDR3 reads TGTGCCAGCAGCTGGGACACCGAGAACACTGAAGCTTTCTTT.

The chain recombines TRBV7-8 with TRBJ1-4; D ambiguous. Trimming cost V 3 bases and J 3 bases, with 20 bases left between them. The CDR3 covers 18 residues. The V gene's germline CDR1 is SGHVS and CDR2 FQNEAQ. CDR3 protein: CASSFPWALGPPNEKLFF. The CDR3, as DNA: TGTGCCAGCAGCTTCCCCTGGGCCCTAGGGCCCCCTAATGAAAAACTGTTTTTT.

The chain has TRBV6-6 and TRBJ1-2; D is ambiguous. This CDR3 is built from 14 residues. Trimming shortened V by 0 bases and J by 14 bases, and 19 bases separated the two germline ends. The germline V gene has CDR1 MNHNY and CDR2 SVGAGI (reference sequence). The CDR3 protein is CASSYSVPQENLTF. The CDR3 DNA follows: TGTGCCAGCAGTTACTCAGTCCCTCAGGAGAACTTAACCTTC.

The rearrangement links TRBV4-1 to TRBJ1-1; no reliable D call. Deletions cut 0 bases from V and 5 bases from J, with 16 bases between. Looked up from germline, CDR1 is MGHRA and CDR2 is YSYEKL. The CDR3 covers 16 residues. The chain's CDR3 is CASSQDVLWEGTEAFF. In DNA form, the CDR3 reads TGCGCCAGCAGCCAAGATGTCCTGTGGGAAGGGACTGAAGCTTTCTTT.

The rearrangement links TRBV10-3 to TRBJ1-4; D might be TRBD1 (5 bases). From germline, CDR1 is ENHRY and CDR2 SYGVKD. The CDR3 has 14 amino acids. V shed 11 bases and J shed 3 bases, with 16 bases lying between them. The CDR3 DNA follows: TGTGCCTGTGGGGTCGGGACGGCTAATGAAAAACTGTTTTTT. Translation gives CACGVGTANEKLFF.

The gene calls are TRBV7-2 and TRBJ2-7; 9 nucleotides align to TRBD2. The CDR3 extends over 16 amino acids. CDR1 is SGHTA and CDR2 is FQGNSA in the germline V gene. The V gene end was trimmed by 5 bases and the J gene end by 0 bases; junction bases not matched to a gene: 8. The CDR3 DNA sequence: TGTGCCAGCAGCCTAGTAGCGGGAGTGGGCTCCTACGAGCAGTACTTC. Residues: CASSLVAGVGSYEQYF.

The rearrangement links TRBV9 to TRBJ2-7; D gene unclear. Trimming cost V 3 bases and J 4 bases, with 11 bases left between them. The CDR3 extends over 13 amino acids. Germline CDR1 reads SGDLS; CDR2 reads YYNGEE. The CDR3: CASSGSDPYEQYF. The CDR3 DNA reads as TGTGCCAGCAGCGGCTCCGACCCTTACGAGCAGTACTTC.

As to this clone: The same CDR3 is also encoded by other DNA sequences in this sample. The chain employs TRBV5-6 and TRBJ2-2; D gene unclear. CDR1 SGHDT and CDR2 YYEEEE come from the germline V gene. V lost 3 bases and J 5 bases, leaving 5 bases between the germline ends. The length of the CDR3 is 12 residues. CDR3 residues: CASSSGTGELFF. The CDR3 region has the DNA TGTGCCAGCAGCTCCGGAACCGGGGAGCTGTTTTTT. Filled out from reference TRBV5-6 and TRBJ2-2, the complete variable domain reads DAGVTQSPTHLIKTRGQQVTLRCSPKSGHDTVSWYQQALGQGPQFIFQYYEEEERQRGNFPDRFSGHQFPNYSSELNVNALLLGDSALYLCASSSGTGELFFGEGSRLTVL.

This chain connects TRBV5-1 to TRBJ2-7, with 8 bases matching TRBD1. CDR3 size: 15 residues. Trimming cost V 3 bases and J 3 bases; bases outside gene matches: 8. Germline CDR1 reads SGHRS; CDR2 reads YFSETQ. CDR3 nucleotide sequence: TGCGCCAGCAGCTCACCGGGACAGGAGAACTACGAGCAGTACTTC. Amino acid sequence: CASSSPGQENYEQYF. Full variable domain (remainder filled in from reference TRBV5-1 and TRBJ2-7): KAGVTQTPRYLIKTRGQQVTLSCSPISGHRSVSWYQQTPGQGLQFLFEYFSETQRNKGNFPGRFSGRQFSNSRSEMNVSTLELGDSALYLCASSSPGQENYEQYFGPGTRLTVT.

The chain recombines TRBV4-1 with TRBJ2-5; 10 nucleotides align to TRBD2. Germline CDR1 MGHRA, CDR2 YSYEKL. The J segment lost 5 bases and the V segment lost 0 bases, leaving 3 bases of the junction unmatched. This CDR3 comprises 15 residues. CDR3 bases: TGCGCCAGCAGCCAAGATATGACTAGCGGGGAGACCCAGTACTTC. Protein sequence: CASSQDMTSGETQYF.

The chain carries TRBV28 and TRBJ2-1, with D hard to call. Germline CDR1 reads MDHEN; CDR2 reads SYDVKM. V was shortened by 6 bases and J by 6 bases, with 15 bases between the two germline ends. The CDR3 loop spans 14 amino acids. CDR3 DNA sequence: TGTGCCAGCAGCTACGGAACTGTAAGCAATGAGCAGTTCTTC. Residues: CASSYGTVSNEQFF.

The CDR3 nucleotides are TGTGCCACGGGCCTGACAAGGCGGAACGACGGACAAGAGACCCAGTACTTC. Amino acid sequence: CATGLTRRNDGQETQYF. The chain uses TRBV7-9 and TRBJ2-5; D is uncertain. This CDR3 has 17 residues. The germline CDR1 and CDR2 sequences are SEHNR and FQNEAQ (reference sequence). V was pared by 10 bases and J by 2 bases, with 26 bases between.

This chain uses TRBV6-1 with TRBJ1-1; maybe TRBD1 (5 bases). There are 12 residues in the CDR3. The germline V gene encodes CDR1 MNHNS and CDR2 SASEGT. Trimming left V 6 bases short and J 4 bases short, with 9 bases between. CDR3 amino acids: CASRGGITEAFF. In DNA form, the CDR3 reads TGTGCCAGCAGGGGGGGGATCACTGAAGCTTTCTTT.

Remarks on this clone: Different DNA sequences within this sample yield the same CDR3. J is TRBJ2-7 and V is TRBV6-5; perhaps TRBD2 as D (7 bases). Germline CDR1 reads MNHEY; CDR2 reads SVGAGI. Trimming pared 2 bases from V and 4 bases from J, leaving 12 bases between. This CDR3 has 14 residues. Here the CDR3 DNA reads TGTGCCAGCAGTTACGGGGGGGCTACTTACGAGCAGTACTTC. It encodes CASSYGGATYEQYF.

With respect to this clone: The same CDR3 is also encoded by other DNA sequences in this sample. The CDR3 loop reads CASSFGTSYEQYF. Written as DNA, the CDR3 is TGTGCCAGCAGCTTCGGGACAAGCTACGAGCAGTACTTC. The rearrangement links TRBV5-6 to TRBJ2-7; the D gene is possibly TRBD1 (6 bases). The length of the CDR3 is 13 residues. Germline CDR1 reads SGHDT; CDR2 reads YYEEEE. Between the trimmed V and J ends, which lost 2 bases and 3 bases, there was a span of 9 bases.

The chain couples TRBV5-4 to TRBJ2-1; 9 bases line up with TRBD1. Germline V CDR1 and CDR2: SGHNT, YYREEE (reference sequence). This CDR3 is built from 16 residues. V lost 0 bases, J lost 5 bases, and 6 bases stayed unmatched. DNA for the CDR3: TGTGCCAGCAGCTTGGAAGGACAGGGGATTGACAATGAGCAGTTCTTC. It is translated as CASSLEGQGIDNEQFF.

In DNA, the CDR3 is TGTGCCAGCAGTTTTGGAGGGCTCAACACCGGGGAGCTGTTTTTT. This codes for CASSFGGLNTGELFF. This rearrangement joins TRBV28 to TRBJ2-2; D possibly corresponds to TRBD2 (6 bases). The germline V gene encodes CDR1 MDHEN and CDR2 SYDVKM. This CDR3 is 15 amino acids long. V lost 3 bases to trimming and J lost 2 bases, with 10 bases between them.

This clone was observed a handful of times. Other nucleotide sequences from this sample produce the same CDR3. The chain has TRBV11-2 and TRBJ2-7, with 11 bases fitting TRBD1. Trimming removed 5 bases from V and 3 bases from J; junction bases left unmatched: 3. The CDR3 length is 14 residues. The germline V gene has CDR1 SGHAT and CDR2 FQNNGV. The CDR3 here is CASSTGTGGYEQYF. The CDR3 DNA reads as TGTGCCAGCAGCACCGGGACAGGGGGCTACGAGCAGTACTTC.

This chain uses TRBV29-1 with TRBJ2-3, with 8 bases aligning to TRBD2. Germline V CDR1 and CDR2: SQVTM, ANQGSEA. The CDR3 length is 16 residues. With 7 bases clipped from V and 0 bases from J, the junction kept 12 bases outside the gene matches. CDR3 protein: CSAAGGEDPSTDTQYF. CDR3 in DNA: TGCAGCGCCGCCGGGGGGGAGGACCCTAGCACAGATACGCAGTATTTT.

With regard to this clone: This sample includes further DNA sequences coding for the same CDR3. The CDR3 DNA follows: TGTGCCAGCAGCGTAGAAGGGACTAGCGGCTACGAGCAGTACTTC. Translated: CASSVEGTSGYEQYF. The V call is TRBV9, the J call TRBJ2-7; 11 nucleotides agree with TRBD2. The CDR3 has 15 residues. J gave up 3 bases and V 0 bases, and 2 bases lay outside the gene matches. Per the germline V gene, CDR1 is SGDLS and CDR2 is YYNGEE.

V and J are TRBV7-3 and TRBJ1-2, with 7 nucleotides matching TRBD1. There are 15 residues in the CDR3. V lost 1 base and J lost 2; bases outside the gene matches: 4. Looked up from germline, CDR1 is SGHTA and CDR2 is FQGTGA. CDR3 nucleotides: TGTGCCAGCAGCTTAATCCCAGGGGGGAACTATGGCTACACCTTC. This encodes CASSLIPGGNYGYTF.

This clone has a single count. The chain couples TRBV14 to TRBJ2-7; TRBD2 is a possible D gene (5 bases). Germline CDR1 and CDR2: SGHDN and FVKESK. The CDR3 is made up of 15 amino acids. V dropped 0 bases and J dropped 3 bases, with 12 bases sitting between them. CDR3 DNA: TGTGCCAGCAGCCAAGATTATCTCGGACTCTACGAGCAGTACTTC. This encodes CASSQDYLGLYEQYF.

The V call is TRBV28, the J call TRBJ2-3; tentative D call: TRBD2 (6 bases). The V end was cut by 6 bases, the J end by 0 bases, with 22 bases between. The CDR3 loop spans 18 amino acids. Germline V gene lookup returns CDR1 MDHEN and CDR2 SYDVKM. Here the CDR3 reads CASSLEGGGYGSTDTQYF. The CDR3 nucleotides are TGTGCCAGCAGCCTGGAGGGTGGGGGGTACGGAAGCACAGATACGCAGTATTTT.